What follows describes a single TCR beta chain. The length of the CDR3 is 12 residues. V gave up 6 bases and J gave up 15 bases, with 18 bases separating them. Germline CDR1 MDHEN, CDR2 SYDVKM. These data belong to a study of blood T cell repertoires in COVID-19. Study at large: Sites in the United States, Italy and Spain provided acute and convalescent COVID-19 samples. The analysed material was cDNA or gDNA that came from T cells, B-cell-depleted T cells, or PBMCs.

Under the authors' procedure: For nucleated cells, counts were estimated from reference gene primer amplification. Sequencing was performed with immunoSEQ multiplex PCR; in TCRdb, only in-frame clones are kept and a portion is missing. The DNA was the basis for D and trimming; V, J and clone size are from that table. The sample shows about 100,000 clones, approximately 93% of them seen only once. The source of this sequence is a man aged 50 to 59 with active COVID-19. The sequenced material came from peripheral blood. J is TRBJ2-1 and V is TRBV28; D may be TRBD2 (7 bases). The CDR3 DNA reads TGTGCCAGCAGCCTAGGGACATCGGGAGGGTTCTTC. Amino acid sequence: CASSLGTSGGFF. The full variable domain, its missing parts supplied by reference TRBV28 and TRBJ2-1, is DVKVTQSSRYLVKRTGEKVFLECVQDMDHENMFWYRQDPGLGLRLIYFSYDVKMKEKGDIPEGYSVSREKKERFSLILESASTNQTSMYLCASSLGTSGGFFGPGTRLTVL.